Shown below are 5 T cell receptor beta chains from a single sample sequenced in a study of tumor-infiltrating lymphocytes in localized non-small cell lung cancer. Profiling relied on immunoSEQ multiplex PCR, and the TCRdb table lists in-frame clones only, not all of them. The data contain about 16,000 clones, roughly 78% of them singletons. Sequences were obtained from lung tumor tissue. The receptors derive from a human donor with non-small cell lung cancer.

This clone was picked up one time. The J gene is TRBJ2-7, the V gene TRBV11-2; 7 bases are a match to TRBD1. The CDR3 is made up of 14 amino acids. The V gene's germline CDR1 is SGHAT and CDR2 FQNNGV. V gave up 5 bases and J gave up 9 bases; unmatched junction bases: 13. In DNA, the CDR3 is TGTGCCAGCAGCCCAAGGACAGGCAATGAGGGGCAGTACTTC. Translating it yields CASSPRTGNEGQYF.

This clone has just a few counts. The chain recombines TRBV5-1 with TRBJ1-2, with TRBD1 matching over 8 bases. The CDR3 runs to 14 residues. CDR1 is SGHRS, CDR2 YFSETQ, per germline. The V gene end was trimmed by 2 bases and the J gene end by 7 bases; junction bases not matched to a gene: 7. Here the CDR3 reads CASSFRQGLIGYTF. The CDR3 DNA follows: TGCGCCAGCAGCTTCCGACAGGGGTTGATTGGCTACACCTTC.

The chain is built from TRBV7-3 and TRBJ2-3; no clear D gene. Between the trimmed V and J ends, which lost 3 bases and 2 bases, there was a span of 3 bases. Germline values: CDR1 SGHTA, CDR2 FQGTGA. CDR3 length: 12 residues. The CDR3 DNA follows: TGTGCCAGCAGCTTCGACACAGATACGCAGTATTTT. It codes for CASSFDTDTQYF.

The rearrangement links TRBV5-1 to TRBJ2-7, with TRBD1 matching over 11 bases. The ends lost 5 bases at V and 2 bases at J; junction bases unmatched: 3. Germline V gene sequence: CDR1 SGHRS, CDR2 YFSETQ. The CDR3 runs to 14 residues. The CDR3 spells CASSRDRGTYEQYF. The CDR3 DNA reads TGCGCCAGCAGTCGGGACAGGGGGACCTACGAGCAGTACTTC. Full variable domain (remainder filled in from reference TRBV5-1 and TRBJ2-7): KAGVTQTPRYLIKTRGQQVTLSCSPISGHRSVSWYQQTPGQGLQFLFEYFSETQRNKGNFPGRFSGRQFSNSRSEMNVSTLELGDSALYLCASSRDRGTYEQYFGPGTRLTVT.

This clone was counted a few times. J is TRBJ1-3 and V is TRBV5-6, with TRBD1 matching 7 bases. This CDR3 is built from 15 residues. The junction had 3 bases not matched to a gene; V was cut back by 3 bases and J by 0 bases. Germline CDR1 is SGHDT and CDR2 is YYEEEE. CDR3 nucleotides: TGTGCCAGCAGCTGGGGACAGCGCTCTGGAAACACCATATATTTT. Amino acid sequence: CASSWGQRSGNTIYF. Full variable domain (remainder filled in from reference TRBV5-6 and TRBJ1-3): DAGVTQSPTHLIKTRGQQVTLRCSPKSGHDTVSWYQQALGQGPQFIFQYYEEEERQRGNFPDRFSGHQFPNYSSELNVNALLLGDSALYLCASSWGQRSGNTIYFGEGSWLTVV.